A selection of T cell receptor beta chains follows, all from one sample in a study of blood T cell repertoires in COVID-19. The repertoire was sequenced with immunoSEQ multiplex PCR; TCRdb's copy has only in-frame clones and lacks some. The sample lists 100,000 to 150,000 clones, about 79% occurring once. The sample taken for sequencing was peripheral blood. The receptors originated from a man in his forties with active or convalescent COVID-19. CDR3s leave out the opening cysteine and the closing phenylalanine or tryptophan. The order of the fields is V gene, clone size, J gene, CDR3 protein. Where a row states a size, it is once, few, many or the class of an expanded clone; other rows omit it.

>TRBV29-1|few|TRBJ2-2
SVPAGVRTGELF
>TRBV10-2|.|TRBJ2-3
ASSDSGSTDTQY
>TRBV30|.|TRBJ1-2
AWSIQGAGSYT
>TRBV5-4|once|TRBJ1-6
ASSPNGGQNSPLH
>TRBV18|.|TRBJ1-1
ASSPNPVLNTEAF
>TRBV27|.|TRBJ2-2
ASSFPGGRFTGELF
>TRBV7-9|.|TRBJ1-1
ASSLDSEAF
>TRBV5-1|.|TRBJ2-2
ASAINGQGDTGELF
>TRBV7-2|.|TRBJ2-7
ASSPFGAYEQY
>TRBV5-5|.|TRBJ2-3
ASSLRGASTDTQY
>TRBV4-2|.|TRBJ2-4
ASSQDLAVPELAKNIQY
>TRBV7-3|.|TRBJ1-1
ASSLASGGEAF
>TRBV9|once|TRBJ2-2
ASSVEIGTGVAGELF
>TRBV7-9|few|TRBJ2-1
ASNSGNSYNEQF
>TRBV29-1|.|TRBJ1-2
SVWGGDGYT
>TRBV15|.|TRBJ2-3
ATSLLPRGPTPEREGLPDTQY
>TRBV5-8|.|TRBJ2-7
ASSFTGTGNDYEQY
>TRBV5-4|.|TRBJ1-2
ASSFNGYGYT
>TRBV7-9|.|TRBJ2-1
ASSLGQGFYNEQF
>TRBV24-1|.|TRBJ2-3
ATGGQVRDTQY
>TRBV2|.|TRBJ1-5
ASMTDRNNQPQH
>TRBV2|.|TRBJ1-5
ASSPIPGSSNQPQH
>TRBV10-3|once|TRBJ1-1
AITDRVGTEAF
>TRBV7-9|.|TRBJ1-2
ASSSRYGYT
>TRBV7-9|.|TRBJ1-4
ASSPDFGNEKLF
>TRBV15|once|TRBJ2-2
ATSIGGGLVIGELF
>TRBV7-9|.|TRBJ1-1
ASSLASGETEAF
>TRBV11-2|.|TRBJ2-5
ASSSGGQETQY
>TRBV27|.|TRBJ2-6
ASRASGANVLT
>TRBV30|once|TRBJ1-1
AWTRSLTNTEAF
>TRBV3-1/TRBV3-2|.|TRBJ2-3
ASSPTGLARDTQY
>TRBV5-1|.|TRBJ2-4
ASSLEAGGRGIQY
>TRBV5-4|few|TRBJ2-1
ASSLASGEYNEQF
>TRBV5-1|.|TRBJ2-6
ASGGQGLYGANVLT